This is a list of T cell receptor beta chains from one sample in a study of cytomegalovirus exposure and HLA in healthy donors. TCRdb's copy holds only in-frame clones and misses some; the assay was immunoSEQ multiplex PCR. The repertoire consists of some 42,000 clones, with 50% to 55% occurring once and the leading ten covering 9% to 13%. The sequenced sample was PBMCs. All receptors come from a human donor in good health. The CDR3 runs from the conserved cysteine through the conserved F or W. Only some rows state a clone size, as once, few, many or a class for expanded clones.

clone_size,j_call,v_call,cdr3_aa
.,TRBJ2-7,TRBV7-9,CASSLGQGADEQYF
.,TRBJ2-7,TRBV4-3,CASSQDTAGGREQYF
.,TRBJ2-3,TRBV29-1,CSVLTGGLPDTQYF
few,TRBJ1-1,TRBV7-9,CASSPQLNTEAFF
.,TRBJ2-7,TRBV11-2,CASSRGQVYEQYF
.,TRBJ2-1,TRBV4-1,CASSQDKLAGLGAPYNEQFF
few,TRBJ1-1,TRBV29-1,CSVPPRGSGTGDAKAFF
.,TRBJ1-5,TRBV5-5,CASSLVPQANQPQHF
.,TRBJ1-1,TRBV30,CAWSLRGGARNTEAFF
few,TRBJ1-5,TRBV5-6,CASSLREGTHQPQHF
.,TRBJ2-3,TRBV2,CASSDLQGAGSTDTQYF
few,TRBJ1-6,TRBV7-2,CASSPTGINDSPLHF
few,TRBJ2-3,TRBV4-2,CASSRELGLAGMSDTQYF
few,TRBJ1-3,TRBV7-8,CASSPLGGATSGNTIYF
few,TRBJ1-5,TRBV28,CASGAGTAEYQPQHF
.,TRBJ1-1,TRBV5-4,CASSSGTGRNTEAFF
.,TRBJ1-3,TRBV9,CASSEEVYGNTIYF
.,TRBJ1-1,TRBV6-4,CASRASRNTEAFF
.,TRBJ2-7,TRBV5-4,CASSWGGRMGSYEQYF
.,TRBJ2-2,TRBV28,CASSLVQVNTGELFF
few,TRBJ2-7,TRBV13,CASSDGRQQYF
.,TRBJ2-2,TRBV7-2,CASGYSGTGELFF
.,TRBJ1-3,TRBV5-8,CASSLGQNSGNTIYF
once,TRBJ2-7,TRBV5-1,CASSLDGGTYEQYF
.,TRBJ1-2,TRBV7-2,CASSLAPGMANYGYTF
.,TRBJ1-1,TRBV9,CASSVAGVMNTEAFF
.,TRBJ2-7,TRBV5-5,CASSTTSGSYEQYF
.,TRBJ1-3,TRBV14,CASSQVAGFGNTIYF
.,TRBJ1-2,TRBV28,CASRLTGGGYGYTF
.,TRBJ1-2,TRBV7-3,CASSLGGDSGNYGYTF
.,TRBJ1-2,TRBV7-9,CASSLGGYSYTF
.,TRBJ1-2,TRBV6-1,CASSEGALGHYGYTF
.,TRBJ2-7,TRBV9,CASSPNQAGGAYEQYF
.,TRBJ1-1,TRBV10-3,CAISGGWDTEAFF
.,TRBJ2-3,TRBV2,CASRVGTSGADTQYF
few,TRBJ2-7,TRBV19,CASSSPGMTYEQYF
.,TRBJ2-3,TRBV29-1,CSVGTGALTDTQYF
.,TRBJ1-5,TRBV7-8,CASSAEGNQPQHF
.,TRBJ2-1,TRBV28,CASRPWTSGHNEQFF
few,TRBJ2-7,TRBV25-1,CASSEWEEGYEQYF
few,TRBJ2-2,TRBV11-2,CASSLSPGLAGGATGELFF
.,TRBJ2-3,TRBV9,CASSVVLSTDTQYF
few,TRBJ1-1,TRBV28,CASSYPQGRNTEAFF
.,TRBJ1-2,TRBV23-1,CASRLTGGWGYTF
.,TRBJ2-7,TRBV27,CATHRDRGPSYEQYF
.,TRBJ1-5,TRBV15,CATSGQGSRQPQHF
.,TRBJ1-2,TRBV27,CASSARTGVGYTF
few,TRBJ2-7,TRBV2,CASSHYEQYF
.,TRBJ2-3,TRBV28,CASSSQGLGAQYF
few,TRBJ1-5,TRBV30,CAWTRDNSNQPQHF
.,TRBJ1-2,TRBV19,CASSERQGGYGGYTF
.,TRBJ2-7,TRBV7-3,CASSLIGTGGYEQYF
few,TRBJ2-1,TRBV7-2,CASSRVAGGAYNEQFF